This is a list of T cell receptor beta chains from one sample in a study of T-cell memory formation after mild COVID-19. TCRdb reprocessed the 5' RACE reads via MiXCR and lists one record per CDR3 protein. The repertoire holds about 320,000 distinct CDR3 sequences, roughly an eighth seen once, with 21% in the top ten. The sequenced sample consisted of PBMCs or a T cell subset sorted from them (not recorded which). The receptor source for this set is a man between 18 and 29 years old who had mild COVID-19 (a few samples of this study predate the infection). Cell type and time point are not known. CDR3s include the opening cysteine and the closing phenylalanine or tryptophan. D genes are given only for firm matches. Only some rows state a clone size, as once, few, many or a class for expanded clones.

CDR3aa | CDR3nt | abundance | d_gene | j_gene | v_gene
CAISDGGFAYTF | TGTGCCATCAGTGATGGAGGTTTTGCCTACACCTTC | NA | NA | TRBJ1-2 | TRBV10-3
CASSPKRGAGGETQYF | TGCGCCAGCAGCCCTAAACGGGGAGCCGGTGGCGAGACCCAGTACTTC | NA | NA | TRBJ2-5 | TRBV4-1
CASTSQTSSGNTIYF | TGTGCCAGCACCTCCCAGACCTCCTCTGGAAACACCATATATTTT | NA | NA | TRBJ1-3 | TRBV7-8
CAPWRGDTEAFF | TGTGCCCCTTGGCGGGGAGACACTGAAGCTTTCTTT | many | NA | TRBJ1-1 | TRBV28
CASGGDRANIDGYTF | TGTGCCTCAGGAGGGGACAGGGCGAATATCGATGGCTACACCTTC | few | TRBD1 | TRBJ1-2 | TRBV7-9
CASIHRYQETQYF | TGTGCCAGCATCCACAGGTACCAAGAGACCCAGTACTTC | NA | NA | TRBJ2-5 | TRBV12-3/TRBV12-4
CASSSAGGGGNTIYF | TGTGCCAGCAGCTCGGCAGGGGGCGGTGGAAACACCATATATTTT | NA | TRBD1 | TRBJ1-3 | TRBV5-4
CASGTADGYTF | TGTGCCAGTGGGACAGCCGATGGCTACACCTTC | few | TRBD1 | TRBJ1-2 | TRBV28
CASSTLATYNSPLHF | TGTGCCAGCAGTACTCTGGCTACCTATAATTCACCCCTCCACTTT | NA | NA | TRBJ1-6 | TRBV6-5
CASSQGSANIGTQYF | TGCGCCAGCAGCCAAGGATCAGCGAATATCGGGACCCAGTACTTC | NA | NA | TRBJ2-5 | TRBV4-1
CASSWREGTQYF | TGTGCCAGCAGCTGGCGGGAGGGAACCCAGTACTTC | once | TRBD2 | TRBJ2-5 | TRBV7-2
CASSLVAGYTEAFF | TGTGCCAGCAGTCTGGTGGCGGGGTACACTGAAGCTTTCTTT | NA | NA | TRBJ1-1 | TRBV27
CASSSQASSYNSPLHF | TGCGCCAGCAGCTCCCAGGCGAGCTCCTATAATTCACCCCTCCACTTT | NA | NA | TRBJ1-6 | TRBV4-3
CASSASGTYNEQFF | TGTGCCAGCAGCGCCAGCGGGACCTACAATGAGCAGTTCTTC | few | TRBD2 | TRBJ2-1 | TRBV11-3
CASSRDGLAGRGNIQYF | TGTGCCAGCAGCCGAGATGGACTAGCGGGGAGGGGAAACATTCAGTACTTC | many | TRBD2 | TRBJ2-4 | TRBV3-1
CASSDLYRGGTDTQYF | TGTGCCAGCAGTGACCTTTATAGGGGGGGCACAGATACGCAGTATTTT | NA | NA | TRBJ2-3 | TRBV25-1
CASSLQGFTDTQYF | TGTGCCAGCAGTTTACAGGGATTCACAGATACGCAGTATTTT | NA | NA | TRBJ2-3 | TRBV25-1
CASSLDWDNEQFF | TGTGCCAGCAGTTTAGACTGGGACAATGAGCAGTTCTTC | many | NA | TRBJ2-1 | TRBV27
CASRGWGETQYF | TGTGCCAGCAGGGGGTGGGGGGAGACCCAGTACTTC | NA | NA | TRBJ2-5 | TRBV25-1
CSVEGGPNTEAFF | TGCAGCGTTGAGGGTGGCCCGAACACTGAAGCTTTCTTT | few | NA | TRBJ1-1 | TRBV29-1
CASSLVWSEKPYNEQFF | TGCGCCAGCAGCTTGGTTTGGTCGGAGAAACCCTACAATGAGCAGTTCTTC | few | NA | TRBJ2-1 | TRBV5-1
CASSLVQGMNTEAFF | TGCGCCAGCAGCTTGGTTCAGGGGATGAACACTGAAGCTTTCTTT | NA | NA | TRBJ1-1 | TRBV5-1
CASSLGNTGEETQYF | TGTGCCAGCAGCTTGGGAAACACAGGGGAAGAGACCCAGTACTTC | few | TRBD1 | TRBJ2-5 | TRBV5-5
CASSPVFYGYTF | TGTGCCAGCAGCCCTGTTTTCTATGGCTACACCTTC | few | NA | TRBJ1-2 | TRBV7-2
CASSHPLAAQETQYF | TGTGCCAGCAGCCACCCTCTGGCGGCCCAAGAGACCCAGTACTTC | NA | NA | TRBJ2-5 | TRBV3-1
CASSSPGRDRRYEQYF | TGTGCCAGCAGCTCACCCGGCCGGGACCGCAGATACGAGCAGTACTTC | NA | NA | TRBJ2-7 | TRBV7-2
CAVAGTSSGAEAFF | TGTGCCGTTGCCGGGACATCCTCAGGCGCTGAAGCTTTCTTT | many | NA | TRBJ1-1 | TRBV10-3
CASSHRLAGDNEQFF | TGTGCCAGCAGCCATAGACTAGCGGGGGACAATGAGCAGTTCTTC | NA | TRBD2 | TRBJ2-1 | TRBV3-1
CASSLDGQGIWGYTF | TGCGCCAGCAGCTTGGATGGACAGGGGATCTGGGGCTACACCTTC | NA | TRBD1 | TRBJ1-2 | TRBV5-1
CASSSQGALGNEQFF | TGTGCCAGCAGCTCCCAGGGGGCGCTTGGCAATGAGCAGTTCTTC | many | TRBD1 | TRBJ2-1 | TRBV6-5
CASNYRAETEAFF | TGTGCCAGCAACTACAGGGCTGAAACTGAAGCTTTCTTT | NA | NA | TRBJ1-1 | TRBV2
CASTPRGTGELFF | TGTGCCAGCACCCCCCGGGGGACCGGGGAGCTGTTTTTT | many | NA | TRBJ2-2 | TRBV12-3/TRBV12-4
CASRLRGDTQYF | TGTGCCAGCAGATTAAGGGGAGATACGCAGTATTTT | NA | NA | TRBJ2-3 | TRBV11-2
CASSIGQGEEHGANVLTF | TGTGCCAGTAGTATAGGACAGGGGGAAGAGCATGGGGCCAACGTCCTGACTTTC | NA | TRBD1 | TRBJ2-6 | TRBV19
CSAVQGAYTEAFF | TGCAGCGCCGTACAGGGGGCGTACACTGAAGCTTTCTTT | few | TRBD1 | TRBJ1-1 | TRBV29-1
CASSQDALAASYNEQFF | TGCGCCAGCAGCCAAGATGCTTTAGCGGCCTCCTACAATGAGCAGTTCTTC | many | NA | TRBJ2-1 | TRBV4-3